The clone carrying this TCR beta chain has only a few counts. Its specificity is unknown. The CDR3 consists of 15 residues. The V end was cut by 2 bases, the J end by 2 bases, with 10 bases between. Germline V gene data show CDR1 as LNHDA and CDR2 as SQIVND (reference sequence). The data derive from a study of T-cell reconstitution after alpha-beta-depleted transplantation in children. General study findings and limits: Some patients showed high day-60 TCRbeta diversity, which derived from surviving recipient T cells and thymic progenitors. T cells produced anew were the main source of T-cell counts and diversity one year after transplant. It was reported that alpha-beta T cells came from several hundred expanded graft clones (about two months after transplant).

During its preparation, the TCRbeta library received unique molecular identifiers. TCRdb recomputed calls from the PCR reads with MiXCR, one row per CDR3 protein. This sample has around 490,000 distinct CDR3 sequences, with about 10% found just once. This TCR was sampled from a female patient between 2 and 15 years old who had a stem cell transplant for aplastic anemia, so the T cells may come from the graft donor. The sequencing used PBMCs, mostly from graft donor cells, collected 180 days after TCRalphabeta/CD19-depleted stem cell transplant. The chain is built from TRBV19 and TRBJ2-1; D ambiguous. CDR3: CASSIFDGPYNEQFF. The CDR3 nucleotides are TGTGCCAGTAGTATATTTGATGGCCCCTACAATGAGCAGTTCTTC.